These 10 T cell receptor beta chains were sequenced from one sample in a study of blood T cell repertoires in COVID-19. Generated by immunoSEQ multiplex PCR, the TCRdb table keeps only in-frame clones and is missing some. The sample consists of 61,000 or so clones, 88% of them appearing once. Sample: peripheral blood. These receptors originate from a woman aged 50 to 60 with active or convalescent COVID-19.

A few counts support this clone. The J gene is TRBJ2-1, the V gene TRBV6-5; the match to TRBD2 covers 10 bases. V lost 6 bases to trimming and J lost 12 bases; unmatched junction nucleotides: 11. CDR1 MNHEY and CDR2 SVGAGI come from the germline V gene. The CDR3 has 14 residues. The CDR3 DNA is TGTGCCAGCAGCGGGACTAGCGTAAGACTCGGGCAGTTCTTC. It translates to CASSGTSVRLGQFF.

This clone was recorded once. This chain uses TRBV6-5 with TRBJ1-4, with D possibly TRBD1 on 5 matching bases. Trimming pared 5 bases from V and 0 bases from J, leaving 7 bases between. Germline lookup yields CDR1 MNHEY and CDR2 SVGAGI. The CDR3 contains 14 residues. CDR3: CASSRQPTNEKLFF. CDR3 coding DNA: TGTGCCAGCAGTCGACAGCCAACTAATGAAAAACTGTTTTTT.

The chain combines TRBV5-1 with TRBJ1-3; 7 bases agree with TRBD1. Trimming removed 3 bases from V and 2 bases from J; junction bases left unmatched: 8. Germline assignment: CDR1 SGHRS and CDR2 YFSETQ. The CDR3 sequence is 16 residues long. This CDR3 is CASSWGQSSAGNTIYF. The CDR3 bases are TGCGCCAGCAGCTGGGGACAGTCCTCGGCTGGAAACACCATATATTTT.

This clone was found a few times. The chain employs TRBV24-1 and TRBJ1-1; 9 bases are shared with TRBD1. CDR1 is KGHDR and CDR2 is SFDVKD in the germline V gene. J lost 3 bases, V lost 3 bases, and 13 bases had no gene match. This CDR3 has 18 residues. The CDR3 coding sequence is TGTGCCACCAGTGATGCGAAGCCGGGACAGGGATGGGACACTGAAGCTTTCTTT. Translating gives CATSDAKPGQGWDTEAFF.

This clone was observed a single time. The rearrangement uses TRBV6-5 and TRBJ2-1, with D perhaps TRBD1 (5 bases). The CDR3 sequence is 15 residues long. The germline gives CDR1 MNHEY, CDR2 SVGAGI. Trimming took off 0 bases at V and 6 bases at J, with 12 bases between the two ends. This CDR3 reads CASSYSRQPPNEQFF. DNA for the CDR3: TGTGCCAGCAGTTACTCGAGACAGCCCCCCAATGAGCAGTTCTTC.

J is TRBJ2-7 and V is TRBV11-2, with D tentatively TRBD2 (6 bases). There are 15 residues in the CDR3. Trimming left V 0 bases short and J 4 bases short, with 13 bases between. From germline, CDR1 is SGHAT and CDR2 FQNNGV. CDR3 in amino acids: CASSLDPPGRYEQYF. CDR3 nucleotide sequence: TGTGCCAGCAGCTTAGATCCCCCAGGGAGGTACGAGCAGTACTTC.

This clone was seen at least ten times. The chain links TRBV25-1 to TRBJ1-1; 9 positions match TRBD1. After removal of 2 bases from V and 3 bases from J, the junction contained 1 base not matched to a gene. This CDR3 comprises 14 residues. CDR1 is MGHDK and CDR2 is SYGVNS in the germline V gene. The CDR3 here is CASSEDRGDTEAFF. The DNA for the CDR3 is TGTGCCAGCAGTGAAGACAGGGGGGACACTGAAGCTTTCTTT. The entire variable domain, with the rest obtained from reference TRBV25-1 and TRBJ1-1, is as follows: EADIYQTPRYLVIGTGKKITLECSQTMGHDKMYWYQQDPGMELHLIHYSYGVNSTEKGDLSSESTVSRIRTEHFPLTLESARPSHTSQYLCASSEDRGDTEAFFGQGTRLTVV.

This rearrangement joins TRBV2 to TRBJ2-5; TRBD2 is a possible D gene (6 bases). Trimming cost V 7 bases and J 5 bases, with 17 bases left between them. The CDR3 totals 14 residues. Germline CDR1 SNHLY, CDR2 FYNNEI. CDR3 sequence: CASNSGDGYETQYF. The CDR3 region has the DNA TGTGCCAGCAACTCGGGAGATGGGTATGAGACCCAGTACTTC.

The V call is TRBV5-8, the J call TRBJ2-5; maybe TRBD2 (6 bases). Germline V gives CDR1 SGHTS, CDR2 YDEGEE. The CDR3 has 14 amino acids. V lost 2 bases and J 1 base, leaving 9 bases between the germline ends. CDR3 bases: TGTGCCAGCAGCTTTAGCGGACTCCAAGAGACCCAGTACTTC. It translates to CASSFSGLQETQYF.

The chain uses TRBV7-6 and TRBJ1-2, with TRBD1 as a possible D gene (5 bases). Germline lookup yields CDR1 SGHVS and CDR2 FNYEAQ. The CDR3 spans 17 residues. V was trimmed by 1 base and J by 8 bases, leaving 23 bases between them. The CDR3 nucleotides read TGTGCCAGCAGCTTAGATCCAGGGCCCTTTCTATTCGAGGGCTACACCTTC. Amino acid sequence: CASSLDPGPFLFEGYTF.